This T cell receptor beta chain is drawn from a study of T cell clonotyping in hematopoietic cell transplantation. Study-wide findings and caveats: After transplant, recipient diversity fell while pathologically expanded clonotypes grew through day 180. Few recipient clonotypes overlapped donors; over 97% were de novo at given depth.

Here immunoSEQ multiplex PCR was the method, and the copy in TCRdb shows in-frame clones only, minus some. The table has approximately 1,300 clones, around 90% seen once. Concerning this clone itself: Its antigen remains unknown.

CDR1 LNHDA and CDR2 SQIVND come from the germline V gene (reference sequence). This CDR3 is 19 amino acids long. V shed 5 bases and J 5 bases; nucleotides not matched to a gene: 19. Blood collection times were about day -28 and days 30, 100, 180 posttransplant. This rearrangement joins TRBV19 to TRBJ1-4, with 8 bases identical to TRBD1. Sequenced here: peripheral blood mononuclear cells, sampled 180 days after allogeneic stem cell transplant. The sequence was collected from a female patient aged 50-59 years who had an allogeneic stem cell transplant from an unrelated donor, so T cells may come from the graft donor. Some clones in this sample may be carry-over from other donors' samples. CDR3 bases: TGTGCCAGTAGTCCATCGGAGACACCTGACAGGGGCTGGAATGAAAAACTGTTTTTT. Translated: CASSPSETPDRGWNEKLFF. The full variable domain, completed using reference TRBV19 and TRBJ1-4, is DGGITQSPKYLFRKEGQNVTLSCEQNLNHDAMYWYRQDPGQGLRLIYYSQIVNDFQKGDIAEGYSVSREKKESFPLTVTSAQKNPTAFYLCASSPSETPDRGWNEKLFFGSGTQLSVL.